This T cell receptor beta chain is from a study of shared clonotypes between healthy human individuals. Points from the study as a whole: Since donors were few, the genetic and exposure-history diversity represented was limited.

Comment on this clone: Antigen unknown.

The material for each subset, its genomic DNA, was split evenly across several immunoSEQ plates. Sequencing used immunoSEQ multiplex PCR; TCRdb keeps in-frame clones, though not all of them. The sample includes roughly 2.6 million clones, over 85% of them seen just once. The CDR3 totals 14 residues. Trimming shortened V by 2 bases and J by 3 bases, and 8 bases separated the two germline ends. Germline V gives CDR1 SGHTA, CDR2 FQGNSA. Sequencing used naive CD4+ T cells sorted from blood. Noted subset: CD45RA+ positively selected. The sequence was collected from a man aged 18-30 years in good health. V usage is TRBV7-2 and J usage is TRBJ1-5; D ambiguous. CDR3 in DNA: TGTGCCAGCAGCTTATGGCAAAACAATCAGCCCCAGCATTTT. This encodes CASSLWQNNQPQHF. Looking up the rest from reference TRBV7-2 and TRBJ1-5 gives the full variable domain: GAGVSQSPSNKVTEKGKDVELRCDPISGHTALYWYRQSLGQGLEFLIYFQGNSAPDKSGLPSDRFSAERTGGSVSTLTIQRTQQEDSAVYLCASSLWQNNQPQHFGDGTRLSIL.